The present TCR beta chain was sequenced within a study of cytomegalovirus exposure and HLA in healthy donors. Study-level background: Of some 360 genotyped donors, approximately 80% clustered with self-reported Caucasian donors.

About this clone: The antigen is undetermined.

CDR1 and CDR2 (germline): MNHEY, SVGAGI. The V end lost 10 bases, the J end lost 4 bases, and 14 bases lay between the germline ends. The CDR3 runs to 13 residues. Overall study findings and caveats: Sequencing artifact likely explains a cluster of highly shared sequence variants.

Amplification used 60 Vbeta primers and 13 Jbeta primers. As originally analysed: Later analysis identified tens of millions of unique TCR beta chains, some 10 million shared. The assay was immunoSEQ multiplex PCR, and TCRdb's table has in-frame clones only and misses some. That table furnishes V, J and clone size, whereas the DNA furnished D and trimming. The sample has 95,000 to 100,000 clones; roughly four fifths are singletons. The sample was PBMCs. The chain couples TRBV6-5 to TRBJ2-1; D might be TRBD1 (8 bases). The clonotype originates from a man aged 45-65 years in good health and CMV-seronegative. The CDR3 DNA sequence: TGTGCCACTAACAGGGGGGGGTACAATGAGCAGTTCTTC. Residues: CATNRGGYNEQFF.